This T cell receptor beta chain was retrieved from a study of blood T cells in healthy people across ages. Study-level background: Template switching captured about one barcoded beta molecule per two T cells.

Then a second PCR, running roughly 7 to 12 cycles, was carried out with a sample-barcoded 5' primer and a J-beta primer mix. All cDNA molecules were each tagged by a template-switch adaptor with 12 random nucleotides. MiXCR, applied by TCRdb to the 5' RACE reads, yields one record per CDR3 protein. This table holds about a million distinct CDR3 sequences, just over 50% found once. Germline values: CDR1 KGHDR, CDR2 SFDVKD. The CDR3 runs to 16 residues. In this sample, this clonotype turned up a few times. Peripheral blood samples of about 10 milliliters were drawn from each donor. Every sample gave at least 5.5 micrograms of total RNA when it was extracted.

The sequenced sample was blood. This rearrangement joins TRBV24-1 to TRBJ2-7; the match to TRBD2 covers 11 bases. The J call may be in error: the DNA end matches TRBJ2-5 better. This TCR derives from a woman aged 60 to 75 in good health. Here the CDR3 reads CATSDFTSGSGETQYF. The DNA of the CDR3 is TGTGCCACCAGTGACTTTACTAGCGGGAGCGGGGAGACCCAGTACTTC.